Given below is one T cell receptor beta chain in context. This sample was taken from a study of beta chain features in type 1 diabetes. Reverse transcription of all isolated RNA meant that expressed TCRB transcripts were sequenced. Sequencing was performed with immunoSEQ multiplex PCR; in TCRdb, only in-frame clones are kept and a portion is missing. The table has under 300,000 clones, roughly 30% seen once. The CDR3 has 13 residues. Germline V gene data show CDR1 as SQVTM and CDR2 as ANQGSEA. The specimen was central memory CD4+ T cells from blood. The TCR sequence derives from a man younger than 45 in good health. V is TRBV29-1 and J is TRBJ2-5; 9 bases agree with TRBD2. CDR3 coding DNA: TGCAGAGCCCAGCGGGGGGCCGGGGAGACCCAGTACTTC. Translating gives CRAQRGAGETQYF. The variable domain in full, with the rest retrieved from reference TRBV29-1 and TRBJ2-5, is SAVISQKPSRDICQRGTSLTIQCQVDSQVTMMFWYRQQPGQSLTLIATANQGSEATYESGFVIDKFPISRPNLTFSTLTVSNMSPEDSSIYLCRAQRGAGETQYFGPGTRLLVL.